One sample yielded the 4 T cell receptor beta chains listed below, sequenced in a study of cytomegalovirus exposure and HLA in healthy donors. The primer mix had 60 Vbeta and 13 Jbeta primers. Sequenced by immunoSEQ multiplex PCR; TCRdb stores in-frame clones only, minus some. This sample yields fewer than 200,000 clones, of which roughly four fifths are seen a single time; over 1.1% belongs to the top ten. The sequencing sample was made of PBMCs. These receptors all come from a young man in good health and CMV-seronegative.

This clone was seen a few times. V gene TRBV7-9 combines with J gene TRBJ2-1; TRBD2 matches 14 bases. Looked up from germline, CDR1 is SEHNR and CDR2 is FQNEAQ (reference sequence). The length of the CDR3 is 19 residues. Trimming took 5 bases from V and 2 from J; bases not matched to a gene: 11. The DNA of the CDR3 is TGTGCCAGCAGCCCCTCTGTTAGGACTAGCGGGAGGACCTACAATGAGCAGTTCTTC. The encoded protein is CASSPSVRTSGRTYNEQFF.

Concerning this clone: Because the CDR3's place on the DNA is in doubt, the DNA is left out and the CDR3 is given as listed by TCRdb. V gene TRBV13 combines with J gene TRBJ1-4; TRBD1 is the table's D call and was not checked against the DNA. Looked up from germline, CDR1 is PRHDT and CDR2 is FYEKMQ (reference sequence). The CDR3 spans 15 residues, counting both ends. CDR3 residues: CASSFGPGVAEKLFF.

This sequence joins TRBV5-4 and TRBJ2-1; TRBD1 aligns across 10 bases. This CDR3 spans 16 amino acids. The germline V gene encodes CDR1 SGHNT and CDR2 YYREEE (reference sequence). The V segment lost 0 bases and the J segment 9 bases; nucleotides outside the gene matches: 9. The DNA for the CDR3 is TGTGCCAGCAGCTTGGCCGCGGGACAGGGGTATAGTGAGCAGTTCTTC. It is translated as CASSLAAGQGYSEQFF.

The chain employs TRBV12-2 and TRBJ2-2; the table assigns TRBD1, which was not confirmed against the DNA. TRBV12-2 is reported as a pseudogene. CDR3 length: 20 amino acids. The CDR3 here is CASRLSEGAHRVAHGGELFF. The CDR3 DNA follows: TGTGCAAGTCGCTTATCCGAGGGGGCTCACAGGGTCGCTCACGGCGGGGAGCTGTTTTTT.